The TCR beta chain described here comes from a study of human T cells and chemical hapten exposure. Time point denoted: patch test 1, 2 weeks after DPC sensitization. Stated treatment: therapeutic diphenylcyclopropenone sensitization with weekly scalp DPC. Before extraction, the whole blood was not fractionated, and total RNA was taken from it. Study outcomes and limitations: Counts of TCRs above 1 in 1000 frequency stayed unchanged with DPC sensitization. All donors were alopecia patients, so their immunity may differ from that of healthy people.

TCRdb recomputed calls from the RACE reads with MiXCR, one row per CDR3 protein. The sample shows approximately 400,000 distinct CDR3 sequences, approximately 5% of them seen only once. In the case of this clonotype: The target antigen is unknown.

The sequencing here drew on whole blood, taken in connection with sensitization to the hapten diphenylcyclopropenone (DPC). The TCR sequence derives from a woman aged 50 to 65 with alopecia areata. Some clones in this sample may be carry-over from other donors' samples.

The chain's CDR3 is CASSPLGEGRYEQYF. The CDR3 DNA reads TGTGCCAGCAGTCCCTTGGGGGAGGGCCGGTACGAGCAGTACTTC. V usage is TRBV27 and J usage is TRBJ2-7; 7 nucleotides agree with TRBD2. This CDR3 has 15 amino acids. The germline CDR1 and CDR2 sequences are MNHEY and SMNVEV (reference sequence). V gave up 5 bases and J gave up 4 bases; unmatched junction bases: 11.